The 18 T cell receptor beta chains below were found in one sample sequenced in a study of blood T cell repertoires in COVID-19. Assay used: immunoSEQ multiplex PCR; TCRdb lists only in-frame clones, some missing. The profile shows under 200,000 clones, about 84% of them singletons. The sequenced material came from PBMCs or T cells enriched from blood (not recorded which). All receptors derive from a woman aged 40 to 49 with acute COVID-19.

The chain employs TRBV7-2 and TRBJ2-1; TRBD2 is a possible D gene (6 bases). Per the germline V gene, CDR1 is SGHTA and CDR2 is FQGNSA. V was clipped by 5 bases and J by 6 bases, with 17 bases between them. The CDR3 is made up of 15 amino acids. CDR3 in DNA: TGTGCCAGCAGCCCACAGACGGGACTTTCCAATGAGCAGTTCTTC. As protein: CASSPQTGLSNEQFF.

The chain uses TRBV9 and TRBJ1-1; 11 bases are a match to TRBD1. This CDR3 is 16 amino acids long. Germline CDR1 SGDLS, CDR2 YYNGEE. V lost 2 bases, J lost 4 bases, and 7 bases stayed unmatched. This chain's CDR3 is CASSVGTGTGGTEAFF. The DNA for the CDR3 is TGTGCCAGCAGCGTCGGTACCGGGACAGGGGGCACTGAAGCTTTCTTT.

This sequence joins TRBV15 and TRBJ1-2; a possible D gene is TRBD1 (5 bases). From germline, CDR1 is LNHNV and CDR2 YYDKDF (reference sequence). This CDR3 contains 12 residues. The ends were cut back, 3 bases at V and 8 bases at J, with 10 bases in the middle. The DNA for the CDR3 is TGTGCCACCAGCAGCGGAGGGGACGGCTACACCTTC. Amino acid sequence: CATSSGGDGYTF. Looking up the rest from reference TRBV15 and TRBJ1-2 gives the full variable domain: DAMVIQNPRYQVTQFGKPVTLSCSQTLNHNVMYWYQQKSSQAPKLLFHYYDKDFNNEADTPDNFQSRRPNTSFCFLDIRSPGLGDTAMYLCATSSGGDGYTFGSGTRLTVV.

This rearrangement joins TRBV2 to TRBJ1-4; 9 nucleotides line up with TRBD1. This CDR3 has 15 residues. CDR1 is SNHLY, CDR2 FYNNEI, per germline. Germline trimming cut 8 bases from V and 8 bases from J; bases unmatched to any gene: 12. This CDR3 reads CASSREGQGGEKLFF. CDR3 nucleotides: TGTGCCAGCTCTCGGGAGGGACAGGGAGGAGAAAAACTGTTTTTT.

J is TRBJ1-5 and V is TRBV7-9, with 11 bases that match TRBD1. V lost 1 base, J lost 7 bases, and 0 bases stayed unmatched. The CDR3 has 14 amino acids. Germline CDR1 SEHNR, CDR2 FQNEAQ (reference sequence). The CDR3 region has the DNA TGTGCCAGCAGCTTAGGGGACAGGGGGCAGCCCCAGCATTTT. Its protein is CASSLGDRGQPQHF.

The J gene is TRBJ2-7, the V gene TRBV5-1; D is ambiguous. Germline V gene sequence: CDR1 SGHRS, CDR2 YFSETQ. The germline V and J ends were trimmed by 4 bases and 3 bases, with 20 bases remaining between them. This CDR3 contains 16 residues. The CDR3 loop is CASSRTVPPVDYEQYF. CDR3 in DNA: TGCGCCAGCAGCCGTACGGTCCCCCCGGTTGACTACGAGCAGTACTTC.

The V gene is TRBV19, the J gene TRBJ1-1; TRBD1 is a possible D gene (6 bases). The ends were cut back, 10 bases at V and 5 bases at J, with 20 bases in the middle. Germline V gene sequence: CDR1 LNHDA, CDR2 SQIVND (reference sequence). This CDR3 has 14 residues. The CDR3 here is CATSIVGGRTEAFF. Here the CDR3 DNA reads TGTGCCACCAGTATAGTCGGGGGGCGGACTGAAGCTTTCTTT.

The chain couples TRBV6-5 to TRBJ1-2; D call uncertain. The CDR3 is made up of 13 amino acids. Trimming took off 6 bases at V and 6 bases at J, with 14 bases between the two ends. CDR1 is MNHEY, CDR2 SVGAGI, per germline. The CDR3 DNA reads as TGTGCCAGCAGCTCCAGGCCGGGAAATGGCTACACCTTC. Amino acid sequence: CASSSRPGNGYTF.

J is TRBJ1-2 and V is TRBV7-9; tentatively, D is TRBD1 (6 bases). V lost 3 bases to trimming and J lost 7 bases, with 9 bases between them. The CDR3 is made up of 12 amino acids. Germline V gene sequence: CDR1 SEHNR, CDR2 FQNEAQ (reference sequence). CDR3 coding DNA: TGTGCCAGCAGCTTCCGGGGGGCTGGCTACACCTTC. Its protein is CASSFRGAGYTF.

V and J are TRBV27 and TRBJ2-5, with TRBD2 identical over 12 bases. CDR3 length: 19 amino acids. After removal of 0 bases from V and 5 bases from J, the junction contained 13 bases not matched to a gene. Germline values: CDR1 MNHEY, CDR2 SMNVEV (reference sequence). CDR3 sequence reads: CASSLSTFEWTSGKETQYF. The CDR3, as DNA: TGTGCCAGCAGTTTATCGACCTTTGAGTGGACTAGCGGGAAGGAGACCCAGTACTTC.

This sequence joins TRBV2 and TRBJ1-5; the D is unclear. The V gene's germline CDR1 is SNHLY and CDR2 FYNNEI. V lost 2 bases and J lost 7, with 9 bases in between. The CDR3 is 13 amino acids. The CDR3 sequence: CASSESGFQPQHF. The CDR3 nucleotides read TGTGCCAGCAGTGAATCGGGGTTCCAGCCCCAGCATTTT.

CDR3 region: CASSYRDFGNTIYF. CDR3 nucleotide sequence: TGTGCCAGCAGCTACAGGGATTTTGGAAACACCATATATTTT. The chain couples TRBV7-2 to TRBJ1-3; TRBD1 is a possible D gene (6 bases). The CDR3 is 14 amino acids. Germline V gives CDR1 SGHTA, CDR2 FQGNSA. Deletions cut 4 bases from V and 3 bases from J, with 10 bases between. Full variable domain (outside the CDR3, taken from reference TRBV7-2 and TRBJ1-3): GAGVSQSPSNKVTEKGKDVELRCDPISGHTALYWYRQSLGQGLEFLIYFQGNSAPDKSGLPSDRFSAERTGGSVSTLTIQRTQQEDSAVYLCASSYRDFGNTIYFGEGSWLTVV.

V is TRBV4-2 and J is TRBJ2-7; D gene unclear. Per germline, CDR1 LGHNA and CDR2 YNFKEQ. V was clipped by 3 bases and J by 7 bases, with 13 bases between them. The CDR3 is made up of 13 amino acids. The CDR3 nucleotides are TGTGCCAGCAGCCATCCCCTGGGCCATGAGCAGTACTTC. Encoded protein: CASSHPLGHEQYF.

The DNA for the CDR3 is TGTGCCAGCAGCTTTGCAGGGGTATCTAACACCGGGGAGCTGTTTTTT. This encodes CASSFAGVSNTGELFF. The chain recombines TRBV7-8 with TRBJ2-2; TRBD1 is a possible D gene (6 bases). Germline values: CDR1 SGHVS, CDR2 FQNEAQ. This CDR3 spans 16 amino acids. The ends were cut back, 3 bases at V and 2 bases at J, with 13 bases in the middle.

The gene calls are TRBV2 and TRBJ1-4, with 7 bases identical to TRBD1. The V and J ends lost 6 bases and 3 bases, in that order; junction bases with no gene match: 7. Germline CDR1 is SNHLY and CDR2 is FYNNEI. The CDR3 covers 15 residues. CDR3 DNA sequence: TGTGCCAGCAGATTTCGACAGGGCTCTAATGAAAAACTGTTTTTT. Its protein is CASRFRQGSNEKLFF.

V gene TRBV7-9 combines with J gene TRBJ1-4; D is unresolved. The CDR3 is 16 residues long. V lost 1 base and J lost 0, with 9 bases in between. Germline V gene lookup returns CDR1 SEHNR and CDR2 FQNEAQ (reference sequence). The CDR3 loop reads CASSLVWAPTNEKLFF. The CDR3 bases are TGTGCCAGCAGCTTAGTATGGGCACCAACTAATGAAAAACTGTTTTTT.

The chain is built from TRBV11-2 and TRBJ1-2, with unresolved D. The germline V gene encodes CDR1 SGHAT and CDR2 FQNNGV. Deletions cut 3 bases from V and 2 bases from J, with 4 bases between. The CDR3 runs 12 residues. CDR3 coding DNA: TGTGCCAGCAGCTTTTTAAACTATGGCTACACCTTC. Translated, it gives CASSFLNYGYTF.

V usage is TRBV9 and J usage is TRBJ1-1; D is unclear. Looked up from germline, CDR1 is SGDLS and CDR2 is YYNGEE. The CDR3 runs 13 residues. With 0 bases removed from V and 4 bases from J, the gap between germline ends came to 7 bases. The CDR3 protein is CASSVGGRTEAFF. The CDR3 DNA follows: TGTGCCAGCAGCGTAGGAGGGCGCACTGAAGCTTTCTTT. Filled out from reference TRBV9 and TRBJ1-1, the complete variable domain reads DSGVTQTPKHLITATGQRVTLRCSPRSGDLSVYWYQQSLDQGLQFLIQYYNGEERAKGNILERFSAQQFPDLHSELNLSSLELGDSALYFCASSVGGRTEAFFGQGTRLTVV.